This T cell receptor beta chain was sequenced for a study of glioma-infiltrating T cells after dendritic cell vaccination. Described time point: after dendritic cell vaccination, including at tumor progression/relapse. Generated by immunoSEQ multiplex PCR, the TCRdb table keeps only in-frame clones and is missing some. The sample includes roughly 80,000 clones, around 86% of them seen just once. Germline V gene lookup returns CDR1 WNHNN and CDR2 SYGVQD (reference sequence). V was cut by 0 bases and J by 9 bases, with 11 bases left in between. This CDR3 spans 13 amino acids. Specimen: blood, collected after dendritic cell vaccination. This sequence joins TRBV10-1 and TRBJ1-2; TRBD1 might be the D (6 bases). The receptor was derived from a human donor with glioblastoma. CDR3 in amino acids: CASSESGGPSYTF. CDR3 bases: TGCGCCAGCAGTGAGTCTGGGGGCCCCAGCTACACCTTC.